One and the same sample provided the 9 T cell receptor beta chains below, sequenced in a study of CD8+ T cells in alopecia areata. Following extraction, RNA underwent reverse transcription to cDNA, which served as the sequencing template. Only in-frame clones appear in the TCRdb table, and some are missing; sequencing was by immunoSEQ multiplex PCR. The sample includes roughly 170,000 clones, about 60% of them seen just once. Treatment given: oral pan-JAK inhibitor, 5-10 mg twice daily. Sequenced here: CD8+ T cells sorted from blood, sampled at week 24, from a patient treated with tofacitinib. The receptors derive from a human donor with alopecia areata.

The chain carries TRBV5-6 and TRBJ1-5; maybe TRBD1 (5 bases). The germline V and J ends were trimmed by 4 bases and 2 bases, with 10 bases remaining between them. Looked up from germline, CDR1 is SGHDT and CDR2 is YYEEEE. The CDR3 sequence is 14 residues long. The DNA of the CDR3 is TGTGCCAGCAGCCCAGGGATGGGCAATCAGCCCCAGCATTTT. It translates to CASSPGMGNQPQHF.

This chain uses TRBV11-1 with TRBJ2-2, with D perhaps matching TRBD1 or TRBD2 (5 bases each). This CDR3 has 12 residues. Trimming shortened V by 4 bases and J by 8 bases, and 8 bases separated the two germline ends. The germline gives CDR1 SGHAT, CDR2 FQDESV (reference sequence). CDR3 region: CASSSGTGELFF. CDR3 DNA: TGTGCCAGCAGCTCCGGGACGGGGGAGCTGTTTTTT.

The gene calls are TRBV7-6 and TRBJ1-1; TRBD1 is a possible D gene (5 bases). V was clipped by 6 bases and J by 8 bases, with 13 bases between them. The CDR3 covers 12 residues. CDR1 SGHVS and CDR2 FNYEAQ come from the germline V gene. CDR3 DNA: TGTGCCAGCAGGCCTAACGGGGGAGAAGCTTTCTTT. Its translation is CASRPNGGEAFF. Full variable domain (outside the CDR3, taken from reference TRBV7-6 and TRBJ1-1): GAGVSQSPRYKVTKRGQDVALRCDPISGHVSLYWYRQALGQGPEFLTYFNYEAQQDKSGLPNDRFSAERPEGSISTLTIQRTEQRDSAMYRCASRPNGGEAFFGQGTRLTVV.

The chain is built from TRBV27 and TRBJ1-6; 8 bases are a match to TRBD1. CDR1 MNHEY and CDR2 SMNVEV come from the germline V gene (reference sequence). The J segment lost 5 bases and the V segment lost 5 bases, leaving 2 bases of the junction unmatched. This CDR3 is 14 amino acids long. The CDR3 DNA is TGTGCCAGCAGTCCGACAGGGGATAATTCACCCCTCCACTTT. Translated, it gives CASSPTGDNSPLHF.

The CDR3 spells CASSGSGGPYEQYF. The CDR3 DNA follows: TGTGCCAGCAGCGGTAGCGGGGGCCCGTACGAGCAGTACTTC. The rearrangement uses TRBV9 and TRBJ2-7; 9 nucleotides line up with TRBD2. CDR1 is SGDLS and CDR2 is YYNGEE in the germline V gene. The J segment lost 4 bases and the V segment lost 3 bases, leaving 5 bases of the junction unmatched. The CDR3 length is 14 residues.

The chain combines TRBV5-1 with TRBJ2-7; D remains ambiguous. Trimming pared 0 bases from V and 1 base from J, leaving 8 bases between. The V gene's germline CDR1 is SGHRS and CDR2 YFSETQ. There are 14 residues in the CDR3. This chain's CDR3 is CASSLDTDSYEQYF. CDR3 bases: TGCGCCAGCAGCTTGGATACGGATTCCTACGAGCAGTACTTC.

The J gene is TRBJ2-3, the V gene TRBV30; 9 positions agree with TRBD2. Unmatched junction bases numbered 3, after V lost 5 bases and J lost 3 bases. This CDR3 contains 13 residues. Germline V gene data show CDR1 as GTSNPN and CDR2 as SVGIG (reference sequence). The CDR3 nucleotides read TGTGCCTGGTCTAGCGGGGAGACAGATACGCAGTATTTT. Translated: CAWSSGETDTQYF.

This clone was found a few times. The chain carries TRBV7-2 and TRBJ1-1, with unresolved D. The germline V and J ends were trimmed by 6 bases and 4 bases, with 9 bases remaining between them. The CDR3 has 12 residues. Germline V gene data show CDR1 as SGHTA and CDR2 as FQGNSA. The CDR3 DNA sequence: TGTGCCAGCAGTCCCAGGACCACTGAAGCTTTCTTT. Its translation: CASSPRTTEAFF.

This chain uses TRBV7-2 with TRBJ2-7, with 7 bases identical to TRBD1. Germline-derived CDR1 and CDR2 are SGHTA and FQGNSA. V was clipped by 3 bases and J by 5 bases; unmatched bases: 7. The CDR3 totals 14 residues. CDR3 DNA sequence: TGTGCCAGCAGCTTCACCGGGACAGCACACGAGCAGTACTTC. Its translation is CASSFTGTAHEQYF.